The entry below gives a single T cell receptor (beta chain) sequence along with its context. Its antigen remains unidentified. Prepared TCR beta cDNA libraries contained unique molecular identifiers. Each CDR3 protein gets one entry after TCRdb re-called the PCR reads with MiXCR. Of roughly 150,000 distinct CDR3 sequences listed, 36% were seen once; the top ten hold 25% to 30%. The entry originates in a study of post-analysis software for immune sequencing data. Study-level findings and limits: Compared against controls, patients with multiple sclerosis displayed significantly lower normalized Chao1 diversity.

This CDR3 has 14 amino acids. V lost 5 bases and J lost 6, with 16 bases in between. The rearrangement links TRBV12-3 or TRBV12-4 to TRBJ2-5; a possible D gene is TRBD1 (5 bases). The clonotype comes from a girl aged 5-17 years with multiple sclerosis. The sample here was blood, taken after autologous hematopoietic stem cell transplantation. The CDR3 region has the DNA TGTGCCAGCAGTATTATAGGGGTAGAAAAGACCCAGTACTTC. It codes for CASSIIGVEKTQYF.